This paragraph covers one TCR beta chain sequence. Its antigen remains unknown. Measured with immunoSEQ multiplex PCR; TCRdb has only the in-frame clones, and not every one. This repertoire shows some 150,000 clones, approximately 87% found once; its top ten account for 20% to 25%. Time point denoted: baseline pretreatment blood. The sample's treatment: 15 Gy SBRT to primary tumor, nephrectomy 4 weeks later. This CDR3 comprises 16 residues. The V end lost 1 base, the J end lost 4 bases, and 17 bases lay between the germline ends. CDR1 SGHVS and CDR2 FQNEAQ come from the germline V gene. The data derive from a study of radiation and T cells in renal cell carcinoma. Regarding the study as a whole: Without pretreatment biopsies, baseline tumor clonotype presence was undetermined. In blood, top tumor clones expanded by 2 weeks, shrinking by 4.

Here the sequenced sample was blood, taken from a patient whose treatment included radiotherapy and nephrectomy. This TCR came from a woman aged 45-65 years with renal cell carcinoma. The chain uses TRBV7-8 and TRBJ2-7; possibly TRBD2 for D (6 bases). This CDR3 is CASSLGGGDGGYEQYF. The CDR3 DNA is TGTGCCAGCAGCTTAGGCGGCGGGGACGGCGGGTACGAGCAGTACTTC.